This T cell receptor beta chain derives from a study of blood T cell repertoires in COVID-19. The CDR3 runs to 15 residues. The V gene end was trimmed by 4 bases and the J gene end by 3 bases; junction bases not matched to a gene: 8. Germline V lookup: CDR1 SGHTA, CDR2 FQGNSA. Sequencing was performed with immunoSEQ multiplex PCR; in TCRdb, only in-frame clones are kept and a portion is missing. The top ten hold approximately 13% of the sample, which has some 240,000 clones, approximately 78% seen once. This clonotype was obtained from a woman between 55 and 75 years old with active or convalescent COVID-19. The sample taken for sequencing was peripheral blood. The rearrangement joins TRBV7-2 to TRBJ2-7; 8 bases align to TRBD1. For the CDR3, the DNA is TGTGCCAGCAGCTCCACCGGGACAGGATTCTACGAGCAGTACTTC. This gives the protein CASSSTGTGFYEQYF.